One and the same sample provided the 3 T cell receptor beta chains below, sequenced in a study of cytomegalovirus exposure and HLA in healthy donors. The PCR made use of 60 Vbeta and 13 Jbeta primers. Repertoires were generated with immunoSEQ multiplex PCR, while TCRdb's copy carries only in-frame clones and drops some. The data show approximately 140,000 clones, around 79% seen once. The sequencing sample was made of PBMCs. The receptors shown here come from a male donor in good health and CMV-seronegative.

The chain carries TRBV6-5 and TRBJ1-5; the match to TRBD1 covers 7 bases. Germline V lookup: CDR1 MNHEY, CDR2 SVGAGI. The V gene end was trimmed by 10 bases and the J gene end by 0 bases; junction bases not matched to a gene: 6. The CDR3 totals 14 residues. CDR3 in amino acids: CATRTGASNQPQHF. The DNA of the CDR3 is TGTGCCACGCGGACAGGAGCTAGCAATCAGCCCCAGCATTTT.

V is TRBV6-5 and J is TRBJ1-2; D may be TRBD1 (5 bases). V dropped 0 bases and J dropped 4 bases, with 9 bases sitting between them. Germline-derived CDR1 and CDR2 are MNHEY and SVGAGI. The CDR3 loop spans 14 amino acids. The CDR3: CASSYSTGFYGYTF. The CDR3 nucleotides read TGTGCCAGCAGTTACTCAACAGGATTCTATGGCTACACCTTC.

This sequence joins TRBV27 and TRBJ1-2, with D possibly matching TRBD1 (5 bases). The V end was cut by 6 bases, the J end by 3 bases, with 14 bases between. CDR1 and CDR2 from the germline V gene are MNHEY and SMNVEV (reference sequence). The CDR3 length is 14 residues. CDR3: CASSPAQGYYGYTF. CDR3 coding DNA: TGTGCCAGCAGCCCTGCTCAGGGATACTATGGCTACACCTTC.